The clone carrying this TCR beta chain came up a few times. The CDR3 sequence is 16 residues long. The germline gives CDR1 SEHNR, CDR2 FQNEAQ (reference sequence). V lost 5 bases and J lost 0, with 14 bases in between. These data belong to a study of patients and donors after allogeneic stem cell transplantation. A single record per CDR3 protein comes from TCRdb applying MiXCR to the RT-PCR reads. The sample yields 900,000 to 1,000,000 distinct CDR3 sequences, more than 15% seen once. The TCR originated in a human donor who was either an allogeneic HSCT recipient or a stem cell or donor lymphocyte infusion donor (not recorded which). It is not recorded whose cells these are; they may come from a transplant donor. Sequenced: blood, either unsorted or a sorted T cell fraction (not recorded which). The chain joins TRBV7-9 to TRBJ2-1; D is uncertain. CDR3 loop: CASSLLGERSYNEQFF. In nucleotides, the CDR3 is TGTGCCAGCAGCCTCCTAGGAGAACGCTCCTACAATGAGCAGTTCTTC.